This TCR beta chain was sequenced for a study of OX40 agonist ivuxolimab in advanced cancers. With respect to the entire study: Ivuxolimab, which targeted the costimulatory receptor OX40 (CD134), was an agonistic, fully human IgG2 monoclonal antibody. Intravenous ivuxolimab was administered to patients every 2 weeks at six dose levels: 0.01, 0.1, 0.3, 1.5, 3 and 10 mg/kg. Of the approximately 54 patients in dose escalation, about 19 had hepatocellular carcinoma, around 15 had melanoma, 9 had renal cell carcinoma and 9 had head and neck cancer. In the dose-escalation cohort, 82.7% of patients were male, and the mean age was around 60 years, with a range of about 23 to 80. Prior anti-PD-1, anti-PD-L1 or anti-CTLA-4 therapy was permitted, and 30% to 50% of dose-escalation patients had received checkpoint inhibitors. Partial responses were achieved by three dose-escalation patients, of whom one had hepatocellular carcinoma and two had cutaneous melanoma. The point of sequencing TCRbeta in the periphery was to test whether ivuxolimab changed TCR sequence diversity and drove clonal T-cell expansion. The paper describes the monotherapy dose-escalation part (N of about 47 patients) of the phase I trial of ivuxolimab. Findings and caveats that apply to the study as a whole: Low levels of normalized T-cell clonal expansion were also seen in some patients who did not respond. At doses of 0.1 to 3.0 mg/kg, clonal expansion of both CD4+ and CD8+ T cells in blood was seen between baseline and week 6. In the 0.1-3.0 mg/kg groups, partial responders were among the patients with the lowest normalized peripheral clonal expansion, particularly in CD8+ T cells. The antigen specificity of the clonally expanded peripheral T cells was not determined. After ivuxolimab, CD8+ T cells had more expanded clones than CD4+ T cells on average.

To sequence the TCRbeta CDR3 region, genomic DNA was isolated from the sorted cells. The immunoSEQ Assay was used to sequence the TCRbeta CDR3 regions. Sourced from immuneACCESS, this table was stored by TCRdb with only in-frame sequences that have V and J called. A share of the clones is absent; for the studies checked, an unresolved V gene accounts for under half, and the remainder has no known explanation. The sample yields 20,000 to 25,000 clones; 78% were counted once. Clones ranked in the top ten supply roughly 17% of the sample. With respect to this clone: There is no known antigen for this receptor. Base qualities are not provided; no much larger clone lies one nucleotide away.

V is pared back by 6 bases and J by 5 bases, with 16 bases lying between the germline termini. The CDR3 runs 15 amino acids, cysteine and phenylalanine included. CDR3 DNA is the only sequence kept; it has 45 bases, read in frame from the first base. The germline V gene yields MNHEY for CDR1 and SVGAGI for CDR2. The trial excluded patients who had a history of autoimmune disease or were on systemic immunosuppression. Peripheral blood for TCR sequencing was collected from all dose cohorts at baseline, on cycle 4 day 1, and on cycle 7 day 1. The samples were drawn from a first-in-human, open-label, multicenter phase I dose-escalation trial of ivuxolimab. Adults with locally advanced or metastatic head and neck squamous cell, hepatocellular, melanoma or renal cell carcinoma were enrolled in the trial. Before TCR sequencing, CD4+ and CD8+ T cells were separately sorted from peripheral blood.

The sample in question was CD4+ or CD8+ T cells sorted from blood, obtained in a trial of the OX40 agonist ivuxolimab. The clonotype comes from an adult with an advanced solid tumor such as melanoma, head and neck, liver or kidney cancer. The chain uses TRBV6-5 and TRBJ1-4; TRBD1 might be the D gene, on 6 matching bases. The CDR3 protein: CASRRTNRENEKLFF. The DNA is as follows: TGTGCCAGCAGGAGAACCAACAGGGAAAATGAAAAACTGTTTTTT.